The T cell receptor beta chain described here comes from a study of blood T cell repertoires in COVID-19. Whole-study context: The origin of the acute and convalescent COVID-19 samples was the United States, Italy and Spain. Nucleic acid was either cDNA or gDNA, and it came from T cells, B-cell-depleted T cells, or PBMCs.

The V segment lost 1 base and the J segment 6 bases; nucleotides outside the gene matches: 9. The germline V gene has CDR1 SGHTA and CDR2 FQGNSA. This CDR3 contains 16 residues. As originally analysed: Using reference gene primer amplification, nucleated cell counts were estimated. TCRdb's copy holds only in-frame clones and misses some; the assay was immunoSEQ multiplex PCR. That table is the source of V, J and clone size, and D and trimming were worked out from the DNA. This sample has 150,000 to 200,000 clones; over 85% occur once, and the top ten carry 4.5% to 5.5%. This sequence originates from a woman aged 50 to 65 with acute or convalescent COVID-19. The rearrangement links TRBV7-2 to TRBJ1-5; 7 nucleotides align to TRBD1. The source material was peripheral blood. Here the CDR3 reads CASSLVGGRGIQPQHF. CDR3 in DNA: TGTGCCAGCAGCTTAGTTGGTGGCAGGGGGATTCAGCCCCAGCATTTT.